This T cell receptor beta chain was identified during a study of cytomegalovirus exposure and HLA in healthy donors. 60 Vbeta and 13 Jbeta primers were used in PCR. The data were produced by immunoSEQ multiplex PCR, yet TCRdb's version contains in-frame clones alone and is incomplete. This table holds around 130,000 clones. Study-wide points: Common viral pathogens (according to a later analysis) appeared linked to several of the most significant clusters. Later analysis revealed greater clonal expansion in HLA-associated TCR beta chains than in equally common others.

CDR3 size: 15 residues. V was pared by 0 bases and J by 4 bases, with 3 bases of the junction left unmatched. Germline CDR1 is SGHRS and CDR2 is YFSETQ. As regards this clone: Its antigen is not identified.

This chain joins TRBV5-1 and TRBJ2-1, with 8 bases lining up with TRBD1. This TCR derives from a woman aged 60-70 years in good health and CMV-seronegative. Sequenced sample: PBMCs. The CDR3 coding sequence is TGCGCCAGCAGCTTGGGACAGGGGTTTTACAATGAGCAGTTCTTC. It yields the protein CASSLGQGFYNEQFF.